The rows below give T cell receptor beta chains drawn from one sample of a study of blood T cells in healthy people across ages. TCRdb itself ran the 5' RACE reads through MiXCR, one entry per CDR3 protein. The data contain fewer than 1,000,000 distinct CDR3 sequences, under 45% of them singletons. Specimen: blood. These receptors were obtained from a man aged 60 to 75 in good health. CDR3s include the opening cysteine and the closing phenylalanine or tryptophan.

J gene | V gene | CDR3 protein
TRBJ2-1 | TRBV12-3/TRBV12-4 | CASSRSSYNEQFF
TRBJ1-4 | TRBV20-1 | CSGAQSTNEKLFF
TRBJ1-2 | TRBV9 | CASSLATPTDTLYGYTF
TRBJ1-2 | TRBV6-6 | CATTSNRQRYYGYTF
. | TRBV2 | CASREYDEQYF
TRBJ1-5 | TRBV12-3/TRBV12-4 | CASSLSLERNRPQHF
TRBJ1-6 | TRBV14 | CASSQVISSTLHF
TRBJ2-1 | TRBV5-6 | CASSSGASYNEQFF
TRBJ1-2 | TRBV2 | CASSERGQGPYGYTF
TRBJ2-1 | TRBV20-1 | CSVVYNEQFF
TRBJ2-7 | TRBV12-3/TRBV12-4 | CASSSPSVSYEQYF
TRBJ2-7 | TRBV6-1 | CASSPLTVTYEQYF
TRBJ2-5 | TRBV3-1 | CASSPGDPQYF
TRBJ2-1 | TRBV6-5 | CASSYSLLERGQNEQFF
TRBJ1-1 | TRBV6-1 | CASGWQGTNTEAFF
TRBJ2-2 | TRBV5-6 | CASTSIHDLYTGELFF
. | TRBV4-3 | CASSQVSGRGETQFF
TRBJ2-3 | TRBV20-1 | CSAGDTADTQYF
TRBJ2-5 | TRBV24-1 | CATSEPDRYQETQYF
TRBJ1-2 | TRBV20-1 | CSATQTTGRNYGYTF
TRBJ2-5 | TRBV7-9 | CASSFAGQAGETQYF
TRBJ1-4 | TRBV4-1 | CASSQEIRTASTNEKLFF
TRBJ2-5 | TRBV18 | CASSPPGQVQETQYF
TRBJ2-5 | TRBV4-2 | CASSQVLQGRTQYF
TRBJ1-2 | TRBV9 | CASSARVTVNYGYTF
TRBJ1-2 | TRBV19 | CASSTSHRTLNYGYTF
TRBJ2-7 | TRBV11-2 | CASSLDRPSWGEQYF